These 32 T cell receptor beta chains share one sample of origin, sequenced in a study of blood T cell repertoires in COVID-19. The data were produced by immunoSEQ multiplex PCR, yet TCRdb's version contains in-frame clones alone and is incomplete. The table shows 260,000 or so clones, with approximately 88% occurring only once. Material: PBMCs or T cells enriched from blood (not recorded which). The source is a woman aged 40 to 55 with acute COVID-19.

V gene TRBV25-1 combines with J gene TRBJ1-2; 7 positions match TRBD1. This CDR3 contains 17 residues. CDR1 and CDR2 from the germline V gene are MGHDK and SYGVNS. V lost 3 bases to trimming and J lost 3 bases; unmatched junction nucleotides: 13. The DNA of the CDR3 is TGTGCCAGCAGTGAGCCCACTCGTCCCGGGACAGACTATGGCTACACCTTC. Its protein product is CASSEPTRPGTDYGYTF.

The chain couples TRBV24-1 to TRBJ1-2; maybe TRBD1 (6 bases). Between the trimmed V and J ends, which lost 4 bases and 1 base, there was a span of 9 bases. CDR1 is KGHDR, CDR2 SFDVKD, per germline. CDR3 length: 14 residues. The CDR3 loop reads CATSDLDSNYGYTF. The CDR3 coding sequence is TGTGCCACCAGTGACCTGGACAGTAACTATGGCTACACCTTC.

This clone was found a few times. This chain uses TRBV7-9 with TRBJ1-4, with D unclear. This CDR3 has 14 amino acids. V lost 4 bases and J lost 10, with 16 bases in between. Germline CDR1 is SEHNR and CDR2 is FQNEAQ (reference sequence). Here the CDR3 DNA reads TGTGCCAGCAGCTCAACTCAACTAGAGGGAAAACTGTTTTTT. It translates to CASSSTQLEGKLFF. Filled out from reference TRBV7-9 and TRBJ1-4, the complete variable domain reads DTGVSQNPRHKITKRGQNVTFRCDPISEHNRLYWYRQTLGQGPEFLTYFQNEAQLEKSRLLSDRFSAERPKGSFSTLEIQRTEQGDSAMYLCASSSTQLEGKLFFGSGTQLSVL.

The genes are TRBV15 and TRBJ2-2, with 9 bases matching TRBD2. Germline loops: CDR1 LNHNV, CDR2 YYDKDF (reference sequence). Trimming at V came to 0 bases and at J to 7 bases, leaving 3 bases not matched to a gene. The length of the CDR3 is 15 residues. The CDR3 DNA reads TGTGCCACCAGCAGAGATAAACTAGCGGGCGGGGAGCTGTTTTTT. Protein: CATSRDKLAGGELFF.

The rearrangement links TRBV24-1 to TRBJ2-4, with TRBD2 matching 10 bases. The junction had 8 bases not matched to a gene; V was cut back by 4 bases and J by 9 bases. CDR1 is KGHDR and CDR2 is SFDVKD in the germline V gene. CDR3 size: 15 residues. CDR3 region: CATSDSTSGSLIQYF. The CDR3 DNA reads TGTGCCACCAGTGACTCGACTAGCGGGTCCCTCATTCAGTACTTC.

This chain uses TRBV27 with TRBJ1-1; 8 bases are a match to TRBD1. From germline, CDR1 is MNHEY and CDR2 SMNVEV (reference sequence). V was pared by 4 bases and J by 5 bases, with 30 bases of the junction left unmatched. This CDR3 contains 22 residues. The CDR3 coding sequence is TGTGCCAGCAGTTCCCTTCGATTCCAACAAGAGCCGGACAGGGCGAGTAATACTGAAGCTTTCTTT. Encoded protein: CASSSLRFQQEPDRASNTEAFF.

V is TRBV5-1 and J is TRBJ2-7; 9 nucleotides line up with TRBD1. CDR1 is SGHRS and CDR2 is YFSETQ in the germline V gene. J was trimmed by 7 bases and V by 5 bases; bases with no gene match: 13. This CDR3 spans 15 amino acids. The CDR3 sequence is CASRPPGQGGGEQYF. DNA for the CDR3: TGCGCCAGCAGACCACCGGGACAGGGAGGCGGAGAGCAGTACTTC.

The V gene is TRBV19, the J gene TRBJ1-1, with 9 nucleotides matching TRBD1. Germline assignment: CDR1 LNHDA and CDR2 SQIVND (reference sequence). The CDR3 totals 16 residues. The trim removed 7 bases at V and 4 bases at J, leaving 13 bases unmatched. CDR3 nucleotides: TGTGCCAGTATCGAGGGGACAGGGAGGGTAAGCACTGAAGCTTTCTTT. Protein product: CASIEGTGRVSTEAFF.

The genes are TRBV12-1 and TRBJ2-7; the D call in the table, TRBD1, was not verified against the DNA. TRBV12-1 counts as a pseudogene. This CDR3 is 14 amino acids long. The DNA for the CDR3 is TGTGCCAGCAGCTTCGCAGGTGATAGCTACGAGCAGTACGTC. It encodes CASSFAGDSYEQYV.

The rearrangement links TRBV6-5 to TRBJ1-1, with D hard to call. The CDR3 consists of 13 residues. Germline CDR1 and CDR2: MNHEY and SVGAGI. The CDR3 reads CAGSGPPLSEAFF. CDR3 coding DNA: TGTGCGGGCTCCGGTCCTCCATTGTCTGAAGCTTTCTTT.

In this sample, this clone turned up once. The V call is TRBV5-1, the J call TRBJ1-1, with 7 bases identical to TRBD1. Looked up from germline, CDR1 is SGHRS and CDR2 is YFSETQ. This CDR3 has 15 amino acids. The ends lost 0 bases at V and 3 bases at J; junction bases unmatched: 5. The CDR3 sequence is CASSLAGQDHTEAFF. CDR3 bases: TGCGCCAGCAGCTTGGCAGGACAGGACCACACTGAAGCTTTCTTT. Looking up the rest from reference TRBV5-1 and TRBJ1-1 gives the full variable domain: KAGVTQTPRYLIKTRGQQVTLSCSPISGHRSVSWYQQTPGQGLQFLFEYFSETQRNKGNFPGRFSGRQFSNSRSEMNVSTLELGDSALYLCASSLAGQDHTEAFFGQGTRLTVV.

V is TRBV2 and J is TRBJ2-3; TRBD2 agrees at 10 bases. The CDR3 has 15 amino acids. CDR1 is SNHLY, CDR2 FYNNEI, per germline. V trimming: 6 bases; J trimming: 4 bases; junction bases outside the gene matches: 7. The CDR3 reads CASSIAGGGADTQYF. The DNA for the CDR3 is TGTGCCAGCAGCATAGCGGGAGGAGGGGCAGATACGCAGTATTTT.

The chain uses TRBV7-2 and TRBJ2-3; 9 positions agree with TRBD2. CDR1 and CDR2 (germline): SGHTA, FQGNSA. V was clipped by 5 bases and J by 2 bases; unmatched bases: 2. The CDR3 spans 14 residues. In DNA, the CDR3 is TGTGCCAGCAGCCCTAGCGGGACCACAGATACGCAGTATTTT. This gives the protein CASSPSGTTDTQYF.

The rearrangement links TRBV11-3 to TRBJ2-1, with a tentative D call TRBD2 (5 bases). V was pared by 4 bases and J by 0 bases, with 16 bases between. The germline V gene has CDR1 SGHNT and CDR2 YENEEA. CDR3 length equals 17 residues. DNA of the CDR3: TGTGCCAGCAGCTCTTCAGCGGATAGGAACTCCTACAATGAGCAGTTCTTC. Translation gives CASSSSADRNSYNEQFF.

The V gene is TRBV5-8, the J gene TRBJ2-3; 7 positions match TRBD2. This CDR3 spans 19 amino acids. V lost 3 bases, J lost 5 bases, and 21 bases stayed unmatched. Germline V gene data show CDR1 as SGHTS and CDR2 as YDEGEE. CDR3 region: CASSSAKGRSGERGDTQYF. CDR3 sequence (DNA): TGTGCCAGCAGCTCAGCCAAGGGACGGAGCGGGGAAAGAGGAGATACGCAGTATTTT.

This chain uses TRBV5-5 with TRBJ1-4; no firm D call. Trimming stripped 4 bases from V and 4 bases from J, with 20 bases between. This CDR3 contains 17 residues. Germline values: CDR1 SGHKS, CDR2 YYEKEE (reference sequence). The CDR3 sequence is CASSRRVGSVLNEKLFF. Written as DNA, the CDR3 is TGTGCCAGCAGCCGGAGGGTGGGGTCGGTCCTTAATGAAAAACTGTTTTTT.

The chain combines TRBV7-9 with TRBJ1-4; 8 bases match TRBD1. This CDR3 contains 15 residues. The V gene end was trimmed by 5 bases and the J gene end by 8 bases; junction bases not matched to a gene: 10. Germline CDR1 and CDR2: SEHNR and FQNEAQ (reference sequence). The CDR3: CASSPRTGPEEKLFF. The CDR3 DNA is TGTGCCAGCAGCCCGAGGACAGGGCCGGAGGAAAAACTGTTTTTT. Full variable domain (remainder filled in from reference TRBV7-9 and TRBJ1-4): DTGVSQNPRHKITKRGQNVTFRCDPISEHNRLYWYRQTLGQGPEFLTYFQNEAQLEKSRLLSDRFSAERPKGSFSTLEIQRTEQGDSAMYLCASSPRTGPEEKLFFGSGTQLSVL.

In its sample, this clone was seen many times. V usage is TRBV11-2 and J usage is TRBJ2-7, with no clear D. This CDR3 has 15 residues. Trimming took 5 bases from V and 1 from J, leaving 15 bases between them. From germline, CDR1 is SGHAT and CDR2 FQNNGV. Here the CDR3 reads CASSAQSGFSYEQYF. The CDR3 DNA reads TGTGCCAGCAGCGCCCAATCCGGGTTTTCCTACGAGCAGTACTTC.

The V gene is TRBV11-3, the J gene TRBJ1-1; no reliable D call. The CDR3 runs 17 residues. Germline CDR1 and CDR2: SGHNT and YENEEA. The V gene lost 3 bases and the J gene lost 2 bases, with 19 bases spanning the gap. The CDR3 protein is CASSLGRGMVRNTEAFF. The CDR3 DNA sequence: TGTGCCAGCAGCTTGGGTCGGGGAATGGTTAGAAACACTGAAGCTTTCTTT.

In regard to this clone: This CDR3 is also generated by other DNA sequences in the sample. The CDR3 nucleotides are TGTGCCAGCAGTTCGGGACAGTTGAACACTGAAGCTTTCTTT. This codes for CASSSGQLNTEAFF. The chain employs TRBV28 and TRBJ1-1; 7 nucleotides agree with TRBD1. CDR1 is MDHEN and CDR2 is SYDVKM in the germline V gene. V shed 4 bases, J shed 0 bases, and the junction held 2 bases outside the gene matches. There are 14 residues in the CDR3. Full variable domain (rest looked up from reference TRBV28 and TRBJ1-1): DVKVTQSSRYLVKRTGEKVFLECVQDMDHENMFWYRQDPGLGLRLIYFSYDVKMKEKGDIPEGYSVSREKKERFSLILESASTNQTSMYLCASSSGQLNTEAFFGQGTRLTVV.

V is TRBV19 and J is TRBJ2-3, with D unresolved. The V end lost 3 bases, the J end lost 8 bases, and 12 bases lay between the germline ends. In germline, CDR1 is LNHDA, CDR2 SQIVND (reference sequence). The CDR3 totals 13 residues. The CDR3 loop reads CASSITGGSTQYF. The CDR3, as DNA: TGTGCCAGTAGTATTACGGGTGGTAGTACGCAGTATTTT.

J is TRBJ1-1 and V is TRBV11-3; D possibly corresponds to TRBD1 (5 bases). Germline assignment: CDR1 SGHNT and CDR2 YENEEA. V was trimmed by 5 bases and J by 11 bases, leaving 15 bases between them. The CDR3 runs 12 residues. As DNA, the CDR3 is TGTGCCAGCAGCCCCGGATCAGGGTGGGCTTTCTTT. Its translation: CASSPGSGWAFF. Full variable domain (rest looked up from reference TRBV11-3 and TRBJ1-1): EAGVVQSPRYKIIEKKQPVAFWCNPISGHNTLYWYLQNLGQGPELLIRYENEEAVDDSQLPKDRFSAERLKGVDSTLKIQPAELGDSAVYLCASSPGSGWAFFGQGTRLTVV.

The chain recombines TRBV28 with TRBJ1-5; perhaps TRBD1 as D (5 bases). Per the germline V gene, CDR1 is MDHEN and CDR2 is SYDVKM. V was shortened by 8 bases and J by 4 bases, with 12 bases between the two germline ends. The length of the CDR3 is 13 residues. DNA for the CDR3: TGTGCCAGCCGCCAGGGATGGAATCAGCCCCAGCATTTT. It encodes CASRQGWNQPQHF.

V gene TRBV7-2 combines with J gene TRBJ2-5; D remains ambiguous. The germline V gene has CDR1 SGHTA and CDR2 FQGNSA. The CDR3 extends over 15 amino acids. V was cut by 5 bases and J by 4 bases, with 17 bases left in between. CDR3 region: CASSPRYLALETQYF. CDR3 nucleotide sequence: TGTGCCAGCAGCCCTAGGTACCTTGCCCTAGAGACCCAGTACTTC.

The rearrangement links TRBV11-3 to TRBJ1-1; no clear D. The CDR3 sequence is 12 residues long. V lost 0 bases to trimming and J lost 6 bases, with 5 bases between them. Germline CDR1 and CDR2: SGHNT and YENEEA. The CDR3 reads CASSLDIAEAFF. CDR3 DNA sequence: TGTGCCAGCAGCTTAGACATTGCTGAAGCTTTCTTT.

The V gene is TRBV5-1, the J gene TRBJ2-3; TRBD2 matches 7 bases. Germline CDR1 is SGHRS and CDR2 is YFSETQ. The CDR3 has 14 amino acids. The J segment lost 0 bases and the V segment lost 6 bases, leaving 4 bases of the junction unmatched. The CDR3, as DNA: TGCGCCAGCACGACTAGCAGTAGCACAGATACGCAGTATTTT. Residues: CASTTSSSTDTQYF.

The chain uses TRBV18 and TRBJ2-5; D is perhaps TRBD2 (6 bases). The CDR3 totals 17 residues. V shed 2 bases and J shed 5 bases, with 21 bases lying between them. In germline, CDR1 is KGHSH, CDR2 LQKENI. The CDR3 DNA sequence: TGTGCCAGCTCACCATACAACCTCGAACTCAGCGGGGAGACCCAGTACTTC. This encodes CASSPYNLELSGETQYF. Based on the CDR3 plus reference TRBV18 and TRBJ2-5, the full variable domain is NAGVMQNPRHLVRRRGQEARLRCSPMKGHSHVYWYRQLPEEGLKFMVYLQKENIIDESGMPKERFSAEFPKEGPSILRIQQVVRGDSAAYFCASSPYNLELSGETQYFGPGTRLLVL.

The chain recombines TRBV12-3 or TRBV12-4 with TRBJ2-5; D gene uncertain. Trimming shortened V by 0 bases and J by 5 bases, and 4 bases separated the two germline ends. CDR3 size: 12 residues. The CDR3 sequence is CASSLARETQYF. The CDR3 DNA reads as TGTGCCAGCAGTTTAGCCCGGGAGACCCAGTACTTC.

The DNA of the CDR3 is TGTGCCAGCAGTGACAGGGGGCACGTCAATCAGCCCCAGCATTTT. Its protein product is CASSDRGHVNQPQHF. The gene calls are TRBV28 and TRBJ1-5, with 10 bases lining up with TRBD1. From germline, CDR1 is MDHEN and CDR2 SYDVKM. Trimming took 5 bases from V and 3 from J; bases not matched to a gene: 4. This CDR3 is built from 15 residues.

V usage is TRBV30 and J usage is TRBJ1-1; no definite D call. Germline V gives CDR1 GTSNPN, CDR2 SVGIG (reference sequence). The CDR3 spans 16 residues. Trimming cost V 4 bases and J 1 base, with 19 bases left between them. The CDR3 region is CAWTLRRGRANTEAFF. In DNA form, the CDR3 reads TGTGCCTGGACCCTTCGAAGAGGGAGGGCGAACACTGAAGCTTTCTTT.

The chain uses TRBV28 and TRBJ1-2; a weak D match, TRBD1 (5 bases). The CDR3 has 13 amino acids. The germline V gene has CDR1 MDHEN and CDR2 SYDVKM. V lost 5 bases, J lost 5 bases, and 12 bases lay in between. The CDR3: CASSLRAGYGYTF. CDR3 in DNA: TGTGCCAGCAGTCTCAGGGCCGGGTATGGCTACACCTTC.

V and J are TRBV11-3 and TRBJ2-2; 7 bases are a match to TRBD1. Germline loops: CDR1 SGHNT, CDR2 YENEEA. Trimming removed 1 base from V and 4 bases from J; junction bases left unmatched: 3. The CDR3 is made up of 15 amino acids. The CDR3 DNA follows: TGTGCCAGCAGCTTAGGGGACAGAATCACCGGGGAGCTGTTTTTT. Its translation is CASSLGDRITGELFF.